Listed here are 29 T cell receptor beta chains from one sample, sequenced in a study of PD-L1 blockade in urothelial cancer. Only in-frame clones appear in the TCRdb table, and some are missing; sequencing was by immunoSEQ multiplex PCR. The sample lists about 120,000 clones, 85% to 90% occurring once. Documented time point: peripheral blood 6 weeks after treatment start. The sequencing used PBMCs, collected around atezolizumab (anti-PD-L1) treatment. The source of these receptors is a man between 60 and 75 years old with urothelial cancer.

The DNA for the CDR3 is TGTGCCAGTAGTATAATGAGTGCAGGGGACACTGAAGCTTTCTTT. It codes for CASSIMSAGDTEAFF. The rearrangement links TRBV19 to TRBJ1-1; possibly TRBD1 for D (6 bases). This CDR3 comprises 15 residues. V gave up 2 bases and J gave up 3 bases, with 13 bases separating them. The germline V gene has CDR1 LNHDA and CDR2 SQIVND (reference sequence).

The sample holds one count of this clone. The rearrangement joins TRBV21-1 to TRBJ1-5. TRBV21-1 is noted as a pseudogene. The CDR3 runs 11 residues. CDR3 protein: CASSPEGPQHF. In DNA, the CDR3 is TGTGCCAGCAGCCCCGAGGGGCCCCAGCATTTT.

The chain is built from TRBV28 and TRBJ1-5, with D unclear. The CDR3 is 12 residues long. Germline values: CDR1 MDHEN, CDR2 SYDVKM. Trimming removed 7 bases from V and 6 bases from J, with 10 bases in between. CDR3 loop: CASTMTFQPQHF. The CDR3 bases are TGTGCCAGCACCATGACATTTCAGCCCCAGCATTTT.

J is TRBJ1-4 and V is TRBV15; D is perhaps TRBD1 (5 bases). The germline V gene encodes CDR1 LNHNV and CDR2 YYDKDF (reference sequence). The CDR3 length is 14 residues. The V end was cut by 8 bases, the J end by 6 bases, with 16 bases between. The CDR3 loop reads CATQGQGDYEKLFF. CDR3 DNA: TGTGCCACCCAGGGTCAGGGTGACTATGAAAAACTGTTTTTT.

Judged by abundance, this clone is medium-sized. The DNA for the CDR3 is TGCAGCGTTGAAGAGAGGGAAGGCACTGAAGCTTTCTTT. It is translated as CSVEEREGTEAFF. This chain uses TRBV29-1 with TRBJ1-1; no clear D. Germline CDR1 and CDR2: SQVTM and ANQGSEA. This CDR3 is 13 amino acids long. Trimming cost V 0 bases and J 4 bases, with 9 bases left between them.

This clone was observed a few times. V gene TRBV28 combines with J gene TRBJ2-7; 10 bases line up with TRBD2. The CDR3 sequence is 14 residues long. Germline-derived CDR1 and CDR2 are MDHEN and SYDVKM. The J segment lost 5 bases and the V segment lost 5 bases, leaving 6 bases of the junction unmatched. This chain's CDR3 is CASSLVAGGNEQYF. The CDR3, as DNA: TGTGCCAGCAGTCTCGTAGCGGGGGGAAACGAGCAGTACTTC.

V is TRBV27 and J is TRBJ2-3; D is possibly TRBD2 (6 bases). CDR1 and CDR2 from the germline V gene are MNHEY and SMNVEV (reference sequence). V shed 7 bases and J shed 3 bases, with 17 bases lying between them. The CDR3 is 15 residues long. The CDR3 region is CASMRGGIGTDTQYF. In nucleotides, the CDR3 is TGTGCCAGCATGAGGGGCGGGATTGGGACAGATACGCAGTATTTT.

The chain combines TRBV7-9 with TRBJ1-4; D is ambiguous. V was shortened by 6 bases and J by 8 bases, with 13 bases between the two germline ends. Germline-derived CDR1 and CDR2 are SEHNR and FQNEAQ (reference sequence). The CDR3 consists of 13 residues. CDR3 DNA sequence: TGTGCCAGCAGTCAAGACCTAGGCGAAAAACTGTTTTTT. It translates to CASSQDLGEKLFF.

The chain uses TRBV19 and TRBJ2-1; 9 bases are a match to TRBD2. Looked up from germline, CDR1 is LNHDA and CDR2 is SQIVND (reference sequence). V dropped 4 bases and J dropped 3; count of bases not matched to a gene: 4. This CDR3 comprises 15 residues. CDR3 protein: CASSRLAANYNEQFF. CDR3 in DNA: TGTGCCAGTAGTAGACTAGCGGCTAACTACAATGAGCAGTTCTTC.

This clone was picked up many times. Other DNA sequences within the sample encode an identical CDR3. This chain uses TRBV5-1 with TRBJ1-1; D is perhaps TRBD1 (5 bases). Trimming took off 5 bases at V and 3 bases at J, with 11 bases between the two ends. The CDR3 is made up of 13 amino acids. In germline, CDR1 is SGHRS, CDR2 YFSETQ. In nucleotides, the CDR3 is TGCGCCAGCAGTCCCCGGGGGGACACTGAAGCTTTCTTT. It yields the protein CASSPRGDTEAFF.

This rearrangement joins TRBV7-6 to TRBJ2-1, with 8 bases lining up with TRBD2. Germline CDR1 and CDR2: SGHVS and FNYEAQ. The CDR3 sequence is 17 residues long. V shed 1 base, J shed 4 bases, and the junction held 9 bases outside the gene matches. CDR3 sequence reads: CASSLDGRGASYNEQFF. The CDR3 DNA is TGTGCCAGCAGCTTAGACGGGCGGGGGGCGTCGTACAATGAGCAGTTCTTC.

This chain links TRBV5-1 with TRBJ1-2; 9 nucleotides match TRBD1. V gave up 4 bases and J gave up 8 bases; unmatched junction bases: 18. The germline V gene encodes CDR1 SGHRS and CDR2 YFSETQ. CDR3 length: 17 amino acids. The CDR3 loop is CASSPAGGVQGAHGYTF. CDR3 bases: TGCGCCAGCAGCCCGGCGGGGGGAGTACAGGGGGCTCACGGCTACACCTTC.

The gene calls are TRBV5-4 and TRBJ2-1, with 7 bases matching TRBD1. CDR3 length equals 13 residues. Germline lookup yields CDR1 SGHNT and CDR2 YYREEE (reference sequence). V shed 3 bases, J shed 5 bases, and the junction held 2 bases outside the gene matches. CDR3 amino acids: CASSSGQNNEQFF. CDR3 sequence (DNA): TGTGCCAGCAGCTCGGGACAGAACAATGAGCAGTTCTTC. The full variable domain, with the rest looked up from reference TRBV5-4 and TRBJ2-1, is ETGVTQSPTHLIKTRGQQVTLRCSSQSGHNTVSWYQQALGQGPQFIFQYYREEENGRGNFPPRFSGLQFPNYSSELNVNALELDDSALYLCASSSGQNNEQFFGPGTRLTVL.

V gene TRBV6-6 combines with J gene TRBJ2-2; weak D call: TRBD2 (5 bases). CDR1 is MNHNY, CDR2 SVGAGI, per germline (reference sequence). The CDR3 runs 14 residues. V dropped 5 bases and J dropped 7 bases, with 14 bases sitting between them. The CDR3: CASSEGDGVGELFF. In DNA, the CDR3 is TGTGCCAGCAGTGAGGGCGACGGGGTCGGGGAGCTGTTTTTT.

The chain carries TRBV12-5 and TRBJ1-2; the D is unclear. Germline V gene data show CDR1 as LGHNT and CDR2 as FRNRAP. V dropped 2 bases and J dropped 8 bases, with 12 bases sitting between them. The CDR3 totals 13 residues. The CDR3 region is CASGLSTPGGYTF. The CDR3 DNA reads as TGTGCTAGTGGTTTGTCGACCCCCGGGGGCTACACCTTC.

J is TRBJ2-1 and V is TRBV6-5; a possible D gene is TRBD1 (5 bases). Germline loops: CDR1 MNHEY, CDR2 SVGAGI. The CDR3 extends over 13 amino acids. The V end lost 5 bases, the J end lost 12 bases, and 17 bases lay between the germline ends. CDR3 sequence reads: CASSEGTGARQFF. In nucleotides, the CDR3 is TGTGCCAGCAGTGAAGGAACTGGGGCGCGGCAGTTCTTC.

V and J are TRBV10-1 and TRBJ1-5; unclear D gene. V dropped 0 bases and J dropped 0 bases, with 3 bases sitting between them. This CDR3 contains 14 residues. CDR1 and CDR2 from the germline V gene are WNHNN and SYGVQD (reference sequence). In DNA, the CDR3 is TGCGCCAGCAGTGAGTCAGCTAGCAATCAGCCCCAGCATTTT. Amino acid sequence: CASSESASNQPQHF.

Concerning this clone itself: A junction end diverges from the germline sequence, so it may reflect a read error. The J gene is TRBJ2-5, the V gene TRBV7-7, with TRBD1 identical over 9 bases. The CDR3 runs 18 residues. The V gene's germline CDR1 is SSHAT and CDR2 FNYEAQ (reference sequence). The CDR3 protein is CASSPIRGGTGRRETQYF. The CDR3 DNA sequence: TGTGCTAGCAGCCCCATTAGGGGGGGGACAGGGAGAAGGGAGACCCAGTACTTC.

J is TRBJ2-7 and V is TRBV2; D gene uncertain. Germline CDR1 SNHLY, CDR2 FYNNEI. This CDR3 contains 14 residues. V lost 0 bases and J 3 bases, leaving 9 bases between the germline ends. The chain's CDR3 is CASSEALGSYEQYF. DNA of the CDR3: TGTGCCAGCAGTGAAGCTCTAGGAAGCTACGAGCAGTACTTC.

This chain connects TRBV9 to TRBJ1-4, with 9 bases identical to TRBD1. After removal of 3 bases from V and 12 bases from J, the junction contained 12 bases not matched to a gene. CDR3 length: 15 residues. The V gene's germline CDR1 is SGDLS and CDR2 YYNGEE. The CDR3 bases are TGTGCCAGCAGCGAGACCGGGACAGGGCTCGGGGAACTGTTTTTT. Residues: CASSETGTGLGELFF.

The table lists this clone with a count of one. The chain carries TRBV5-1 and TRBJ2-7, with D possibly TRBD1 on 5 matching bases. Trimming removed 6 bases at V and 0 bases at J, with 19 bases between. Germline V gives CDR1 SGHRS, CDR2 YFSETQ. This CDR3 region has 16 residues. The CDR3 spells CASNSGATSSSYEQYF. The CDR3 DNA reads TGCGCCAGCAACAGTGGGGCCACATCGAGCTCCTACGAGCAGTACTTC.

This chain joins TRBV19 and TRBJ1-1, with TRBD1 as a possible D gene (5 bases). The V end was cut by 3 bases, the J end by 4 bases, with 21 bases between. CDR3 length: 17 amino acids. The germline CDR1 and CDR2 sequences are LNHDA and SQIVND (reference sequence). The CDR3 nucleotides read TGTGCCAGTAGTATTCGGGGGGGAACCGGACTACGCACTGAAGCTTTCTTT. It codes for CASSIRGGTGLRTEAFF.

J is TRBJ2-7 and V is TRBV19, with TRBD2 matching 16 bases. CDR3 length equals 15 residues. V trimming: 5 bases; J trimming: 4 bases; junction bases outside the gene matches: 2. The germline CDR1 and CDR2 sequences are LNHDA and SQIVND (reference sequence). The CDR3 spells CASSPGLAGGYEQYF. The CDR3 bases are TGTGCCAGTAGTCCGGGACTAGCGGGAGGGTACGAGCAGTACTTC.

The V and J genes are TRBV5-1 and TRBJ1-1; 8 bases are a match to TRBD1. V lost 3 bases and J lost 1; bases outside the gene matches: 8. This CDR3 is built from 16 residues. From germline, CDR1 is SGHRS and CDR2 YFSETQ. CDR3 sequence (DNA): TGCGCCAGCAGCTCCCGACAGGGGAATAGGAACACTGAAGCTTTCTTT. Translated, it gives CASSSRQGNRNTEAFF.

This sequence joins TRBV28 and TRBJ1-5, with a weak D call TRBD1 (6 bases). The germline V gene has CDR1 MDHEN and CDR2 SYDVKM. V lost 8 bases to trimming and J lost 10 bases, with 21 bases between them. The CDR3 runs 14 residues. CDR3 nucleotide sequence: TGTGCCAGCGGAGACGGGACACTCTCGACTCCCCAGCATTTT. Its translation: CASGDGTLSTPQHF. The entire variable domain, with the rest obtained from reference TRBV28 and TRBJ1-5, is as follows: DVKVTQSSRYLVKRTGEKVFLECVQDMDHENMFWYRQDPGLGLRLIYFSYDVKMKEKGDIPEGYSVSREKKERFSLILESASTNQTSMYLCASGDGTLSTPQHFGDGTRLSIL.

This clone was picked up one time. The V gene is TRBV9, the J gene TRBJ1-4, with 8 positions matching TRBD1. CDR3 length: 14 residues. Trimming at V came to 2 bases and at J to 8 bases, leaving 5 bases not matched to a gene. CDR1 is SGDLS and CDR2 is YYNGEE in the germline V gene. The CDR3 protein is CASSVGTGWEKLFF. The CDR3, as DNA: TGTGCCAGCAGCGTTGGGACAGGCTGGGAAAAACTGTTTTTT.

This chain connects TRBV9 to TRBJ2-3, with D tentatively TRBD2 (7 bases). The germline V and J ends were trimmed by 7 bases and 4 bases, with 10 bases remaining between them. The CDR3 runs 12 residues. Germline V gene data show CDR1 as SGDLS and CDR2 as YYNGEE. The CDR3: CASGGAADTQYF. CDR3 in DNA: TGTGCCAGCGGGGGGGCCGCAGATACGCAGTATTTT.

This clone has more than one count but fewer than ten. The chain employs TRBV2 and TRBJ1-1, with 9 bases that match TRBD1. This CDR3 is built from 13 residues. The V and J ends lost 7 bases and 3 bases, in that order; junction bases with no gene match: 3. In germline, CDR1 is SNHLY, CDR2 FYNNEI. The CDR3 DNA follows: TGTGCCAGCATGGGACAGGGTTACACTGAAGCTTTCTTT. This gives the protein CASMGQGYTEAFF.

This clone was counted a few times. The chain joins TRBV6-6 to TRBJ1-2; D may be TRBD1 (5 bases). Germline V gene sequence: CDR1 MNHNY, CDR2 SVGAGI (reference sequence). V was clipped by 7 bases and J by 3 bases, with 15 bases between them. The CDR3 spans 14 residues. CDR3 protein: CASTREGRDYGYTF. DNA for the CDR3: TGTGCCAGCACTCGAGAAGGCAGGGACTATGGCTACACCTTC.